The subject of this entry is one TCR beta chain. TCRdb ran MiXCR on the 5' RACE reads and lists one entry per CDR3 protein. Of 300,000 to 400,000 distinct CDR3 sequences in the sample, around 27% were seen once. These data belong to a study of T-cell memory formation after mild COVID-19. V shed 3 bases and J 2 bases; nucleotides not matched to a gene: 17. The CDR3 contains 19 residues. This chain connects TRBV12-3 or TRBV12-4 to TRBJ2-3; TRBD2 matches at 7 bases. The sequenced material came from PBMCs or a T cell subset sorted from them (not recorded which). The TCR originated in an adult woman who had mild COVID-19 (a few samples of this study predate the infection). Cell type and time point are not known. This CDR3 reads CASSFSRGRSGVITDTQYF. CDR3 DNA sequence: TGTGCCAGCAGTTTCTCTCGGGGACGCAGCGGGGTGATCACAGATACGCAGTATTTT.